Listed here are 27 T cell receptor beta chains from one sample, sequenced in a study of shared clonotypes between healthy human individuals. Here immunoSEQ multiplex PCR was the method, and the copy in TCRdb shows in-frame clones only, minus some. The data hold fewer than 1.8 million clones, with 97% to 99% observed a single time. The sequenced material came from naive CD4+ T cells sorted from blood. Subset given: CD45RA+ positively selected. These receptors were taken from a man aged 25-45 years in good health.

V is TRBV2 and J is TRBJ1-3, with 7 positions matching TRBD1. CDR1 SNHLY and CDR2 FYNNEI come from the germline V gene. J lost 0 bases, V lost 1 base, and 3 bases had no gene match. CDR3 length equals 16 residues. The CDR3 region has the DNA TGTGCCAGCAGTGAAGAGGGGGCCAGCTCTGGAAACACCATATATTTT. The encoded protein is CASSEEGASSGNTIYF.

J is TRBJ1-1 and V is TRBV28; the D gene is possibly TRBD1 (5 bases). V was clipped by 8 bases and J by 6 bases, with 19 bases between them. Germline CDR1 and CDR2: MDHEN and SYDVKM. The length of the CDR3 is 14 residues. The CDR3 loop is CASVTGAGVSEAFF. The CDR3 DNA sequence: TGTGCCAGCGTCACCGGGGCTGGGGTCTCTGAAGCTTTCTTT.

V gene TRBV7-2 combines with J gene TRBJ2-2, with D possibly being TRBD1 (5 bases). The CDR3 has 16 residues. Germline CDR1 reads SGHTA; CDR2 reads FQGNSA. V shed 2 bases and J shed 0 bases, with 10 bases lying between them. The CDR3 spells CASSLSGAPNTGELFF. The CDR3 region has the DNA TGTGCCAGCAGCTTAAGTGGGGCACCGAACACCGGGGAGCTGTTTTTT.

This clone was observed a single time. This chain uses TRBV5-6 with TRBJ1-1; 7 positions agree with TRBD1. There are 13 residues in the CDR3. Trimming cost V 6 bases and J 0 bases; bases outside gene matches: 2. From germline, CDR1 is SGHDT and CDR2 YYEEEE. The CDR3 region is CASTTGLNTEAFF. In DNA, the CDR3 is TGTGCCAGCACGACAGGGTTGAACACTGAAGCTTTCTTT.

The chain employs TRBV7-6 and TRBJ1-2; 10 positions agree with TRBD1. CDR1 and CDR2 from the germline V gene are SGHVS and FNYEAQ. J was trimmed by 6 bases and V by 3 bases; bases with no gene match: 4. This CDR3 has 14 residues. The CDR3 region has the DNA TGTGCCAGCAGCTTGGGACAGGGGTCGGATGGCTACACCTTC. This encodes CASSLGQGSDGYTF.

The chain joins TRBV28 to TRBJ2-1; 7 bases align to TRBD2. J was trimmed by 0 bases and V by 6 bases; bases with no gene match: 5. CDR3 size: 15 residues. Germline-derived CDR1 and CDR2 are MDHEN and SYDVKM. CDR3 sequence: CASRGGRRSYNEQFF. The CDR3 DNA sequence: TGTGCCAGCAGAGGCGGGAGACGCTCCTACAATGAGCAGTTCTTC.

To note about this clone: The sample has other DNA sequences that encode this CDR3 too. The chain recombines TRBV5-4 with TRBJ2-7; either TRBD1 or TRBD2 may fit D (6 bases each). The V and J ends lost 4 bases and 0 bases respectively, with 11 bases between them. Germline V gives CDR1 SGHNT, CDR2 YYREEE (reference sequence). This CDR3 spans 14 amino acids. This chain's CDR3 is CASSPRDTSYEQYF. The CDR3, as DNA: TGTGCCAGCAGCCCGCGGGACACCTCCTACGAGCAGTACTTC.

The chain employs TRBV5-4 and TRBJ2-7; D gene ambiguous. Trimming removed 0 bases at V and 1 base at J, with 5 bases between. Germline assignment: CDR1 SGHNT and CDR2 YYREEE (reference sequence). CDR3 length: 13 residues. The CDR3 here is CASSLGESYEQYF. CDR3 DNA: TGTGCCAGCAGCTTGGGAGAATCCTACGAGCAGTACTTC.

CDR3 amino acids: CAWSWQENTEAFF. The CDR3 region has the DNA TGTGCCTGGAGTTGGCAGGAGAACACTGAAGCTTTCTTT. The J gene is TRBJ1-1, the V gene TRBV30; D remains unclear. Deletions cut 2 bases from V and 1 base from J, with 8 bases between. The germline V gene has CDR1 GTSNPN and CDR2 SVGIG (reference sequence). The CDR3 contains 13 residues.

This chain joins TRBV7-2 and TRBJ1-1; D gene uncertain. The germline V and J ends were trimmed by 4 bases and 11 bases, with 14 bases remaining between them. CDR3 size: 12 residues. Germline V gene sequence: CDR1 SGHTA, CDR2 FQGNSA. CDR3 residues: CASSYSPSRAFF. In DNA form, the CDR3 reads TGTGCCAGCAGCTACTCCCCTTCCCGGGCTTTCTTT. Full variable domain (remainder filled in from reference TRBV7-2 and TRBJ1-1): GAGVSQSPSNKVTEKGKDVELRCDPISGHTALYWYRQSLGQGLEFLIYFQGNSAPDKSGLPSDRFSAERTGGSVSTLTIQRTQQEDSAVYLCASSYSPSRAFFGQGTRLTVV.

Comments on this clone: This CDR3 is also generated by other DNA sequences in the sample. V gene TRBV28 combines with J gene TRBJ1-2; D remains unclear. The CDR3 runs 12 residues. Trimming stripped 3 bases from V and 2 bases from J, with 4 bases between. The germline gives CDR1 MDHEN, CDR2 SYDVKM. CDR3: CASSFRNYGYTF. The CDR3 DNA reads as TGTGCCAGCAGTTTCCGGAACTATGGCTACACCTTC.

The chain employs TRBV9 and TRBJ2-1; perhaps TRBD1 as D (6 bases). V shed 0 bases and J shed 2 bases, with 9 bases lying between them. Germline V gene sequence: CDR1 SGDLS, CDR2 YYNGEE. The CDR3 has 15 residues. This CDR3 reads CASSVGGPAYNEQFF. DNA for the CDR3: TGTGCCAGCAGCGTAGGGGGGCCCGCCTACAATGAGCAGTTCTTC. The full variable domain, its missing parts supplied by reference TRBV9 and TRBJ2-1, is DSGVTQTPKHLITATGQRVTLRCSPRSGDLSVYWYQQSLDQGLQFLIQYYNGEERAKGNILERFSAQQFPDLHSELNLSSLELGDSALYFCASSVGGPAYNEQFFGPGTRLTVL.

The chain couples TRBV11-2 to TRBJ1-1, with no clear D. CDR3 length equals 12 residues. With 0 bases removed from V and 8 bases from J, the gap between germline ends came to 7 bases. Germline-derived CDR1 and CDR2 are SGHAT and FQNNGV. The CDR3 nucleotides are TGTGCCAGCAGCTTAGAACCGGGGGAAGCTTTCTTT. Translation: CASSLEPGEAFF.

V gene TRBV2 combines with J gene TRBJ2-5; either TRBD1 or TRBD2 may supply D (5 bases each). CDR1 and CDR2 from the germline V gene are SNHLY and FYNNEI. This CDR3 is built from 12 residues. V was pared by 7 bases and J by 5 bases, with 11 bases between. The CDR3 DNA is TGTGCCAGCATGGGGGATGGGGAGACCCAGTACTTC. It codes for CASMGDGETQYF.

CDR3 in DNA: TGTGCCAGCAGCTTAGGGACAGACCTGAACACTGAAGCTTTCTTT. As protein: CASSLGTDLNTEAFF. V usage is TRBV7-9 and J usage is TRBJ1-1; a weak D match, TRBD1 (6 bases). CDR1 and CDR2 (germline): SEHNR, FQNEAQ (reference sequence). This CDR3 is 15 amino acids long. Trimming shortened V by 1 base and J by 0 bases, and 9 bases separated the two germline ends.

V is TRBV6-5 and J is TRBJ2-5; possibly TRBD1 or TRBD2 for D (6 bases each). This CDR3 spans 13 amino acids. Germline assignment: CDR1 MNHEY and CDR2 SVGAGI. Trimming removed 11 bases at V and 5 bases at J, with 18 bases between. CDR3 loop: CAAKRGAGETQYF. The CDR3 region has the DNA TGTGCCGCAAAGAGGGGGGCCGGGGAGACCCAGTACTTC.

The chain joins TRBV25-1 to TRBJ1-2, with D possibly being TRBD1 (5 bases). The CDR3 has 16 amino acids. V gave up 1 base and J gave up 3 bases, with 15 bases separating them. Germline V lookup: CDR1 MGHDK, CDR2 SYGVNS. The CDR3 here is CASSESPQRGDYGYTF. CDR3 in DNA: TGTGCCAGCAGTGAATCTCCCCAAAGAGGGGACTATGGCTACACCTTC.

With regard to this clone: Other DNA sequences from this sample encode an identical CDR3 as well. The J gene is TRBJ2-7, the V gene TRBV6-6; D is undetermined. V dropped 0 bases and J dropped 0 bases, with 3 bases sitting between them. The CDR3 spans 13 residues. Germline loops: CDR1 MNHNY, CDR2 SVGAGI (reference sequence). CDR3 in amino acids: CASSYSSSYEQYF. DNA of the CDR3: TGTGCCAGCAGTTACTCTAGCTCCTACGAGCAGTACTTC.

This chain uses TRBV7-2 with TRBJ1-1, with D possibly being TRBD1 (6 bases). The CDR3 sequence is 14 residues long. CDR1 SGHTA and CDR2 FQGNSA come from the germline V gene. Trimming left V 6 bases short and J 2 bases short, with 13 bases between. The CDR3 here is CASSIQGTNTEAFF. The CDR3 nucleotides read TGTGCCAGCAGTATACAGGGTACTAACACTGAAGCTTTCTTT. The whole variable domain, remainder taken from reference TRBV7-2 and TRBJ1-1, is GAGVSQSPSNKVTEKGKDVELRCDPISGHTALYWYRQSLGQGLEFLIYFQGNSAPDKSGLPSDRFSAERTGGSVSTLTIQRTQQEDSAVYLCASSIQGTNTEAFFGQGTRLTVV.

The rearrangement links TRBV19 to TRBJ1-5; D not resolved. Germline V gene sequence: CDR1 LNHDA, CDR2 SQIVND (reference sequence). V was clipped by 3 bases and J by 3 bases, with 9 bases between them. This CDR3 spans 14 amino acids. The CDR3 DNA sequence: TGTGCCAGTAGTATTGGCAGCTTCAATCAGCCCCAGCATTTT. Its protein is CASSIGSFNQPQHF.

The chain joins TRBV5-1 to TRBJ1-1; 7 bases map to TRBD1. Germline CDR1 SGHRS, CDR2 YFSETQ. Trimming removed 5 bases from V and 1 base from J; junction bases left unmatched: 11. The CDR3 loop spans 16 amino acids. DNA for the CDR3: TGCGCCAGCAGTGGTAGGACAGGCAGCAGGAACACTGAAGCTTTCTTT. Protein: CASSGRTGSRNTEAFF.

In the case of this clone: Other DNA sequences in this sample translate to the same CDR3. The V gene is TRBV29-1, the J gene TRBJ2-3; unclear D gene. CDR3 size: 12 residues. Germline lookup yields CDR1 SQVTM and CDR2 ANQGSEA. V was cut by 4 bases and J by 0 bases, with 5 bases left in between. DNA of the CDR3: TGCAGCGTTGGCTCTAGCACAGATACGCAGTATTTT. This gives the protein CSVGSSTDTQYF.

The DNA of the CDR3 is TGTGCCAGCAGGATGGACAACCAAGAGACCCAGTACTTC. Encoded protein: CASRMDNQETQYF. The rearrangement links TRBV2 to TRBJ2-5; perhaps TRBD1 as D (5 bases). The germline gives CDR1 SNHLY, CDR2 FYNNEI. The CDR3 is made up of 13 amino acids. Trimming stripped 6 bases from V and 0 bases from J, with 8 bases between.

V gene TRBV10-3 combines with J gene TRBJ2-2, with 7 bases aligning to TRBD2. The V gene's germline CDR1 is ENHRY and CDR2 SYGVKD. The CDR3 length is 15 residues. Unmatched junction bases numbered 4, after V lost 5 bases and J lost 1 base. The CDR3 spells CAISKASGNTGELFF. The CDR3 region has the DNA TGTGCCATCAGTAAGGCTAGCGGGAACACCGGGGAGCTGTTTTTT.

J is TRBJ2-1 and V is TRBV4-2; no firm D call. V was clipped by 1 base and J by 6 bases, with 7 bases between them. Germline V gene data show CDR1 as LGHNA and CDR2 as YNFKEQ. This CDR3 comprises 13 residues. The CDR3 nucleotides read TGTGCCAGCAGCCAAGGAAACGGCAATGAGCAGTTCTTC. This translates into CASSQGNGNEQFF.

V gene TRBV14 combines with J gene TRBJ2-3, with D uncertain. This CDR3 is 13 amino acids long. V lost 0 bases to trimming and J lost 8 bases, with 9 bases between them. The V gene's germline CDR1 is SGHDN and CDR2 FVKESK. In DNA form, the CDR3 reads TGTGCCAGCAGCCAAGATCGGGCCTCTACGCAGTATTTT. Translating gives CASSQDRASTQYF. Full variable domain (missing parts from reference TRBV14 and TRBJ2-3): EAGVTQFPSHSVIEKGQTVTLRCDPISGHDNLYWYRRVMGKEIKFLLHFVKESKQDESGMPNNRFLAERTGGTYSTLKVQPAELEDSGVYFCASSQDRASTQYFGPGTRLTVL.

Only one count was recorded for this clone. The gene calls are TRBV27 and TRBJ2-7, with 14 bases matching TRBD2. Germline V lookup: CDR1 MNHEY, CDR2 SMNVEV (reference sequence). V lost 6 bases, J lost 0 bases, and 10 bases stayed unmatched. CDR3 size: 18 residues. This chain's CDR3 is CASRTPGLAGASSYEQYF. The CDR3 DNA reads TGTGCCAGCAGGACACCGGGACTAGCGGGAGCCTCCTCCTACGAGCAGTACTTC.